The following is a T cell receptor (beta chain) sequence with its context. This sample is drawn from a study of blood T cell repertoires in COVID-19. Trimming cost V 7 bases and J 4 bases; bases outside gene matches: 6. This CDR3 region has 14 residues. The V gene's germline CDR1 is SEHNR and CDR2 FQNEAQ (reference sequence). Data came from immunoSEQ multiplex PCR; TCRdb stores just in-frame clones and leaves some out. The sample holds 150,000 to 200,000 clones, about 83% seen once. The receptor's source is a human donor in a cohort sampled during active COVID-19. The chain couples TRBV7-9 to TRBJ2-3; 9 nucleotides align to TRBD2. The sequenced sample consisted of peripheral blood. The CDR3 sequence: CASTVASGADTQYF. Here the CDR3 DNA reads TGTGCCAGCACCGTCGCTAGCGGGGCAGATACGCAGTATTTT.